One sample yielded the 11 T cell receptor beta chains listed below, sequenced in a study of vaccination and CD4 T cells after COVID-19. Sequencing of the DNA from cultured CD4+ T cells was carried out with the Oncomine TCR Beta short-read assay. Via MiXCR, TCRdb re-called the PCR reads, giving one row per CDR3 protein. Of 15,000 to 20,000 distinct CDR3 sequences in the sample, 78% were seen once. These receptors have no known antigen. This sample's treatment: roughly ten-day PBMC culture with coronavirus spike peptide pools or control peptides (ViraFEST assay). The sample in question was CD4+ T cells from blood, cultured in vitro, obtained after SARS-CoV-2 vaccination. These receptors were taken from a human donor who received a COVID-19 vaccine.

The chain has TRBV12-3 or TRBV12-4 and TRBJ1-2, with D uncertain. The CDR3 covers 14 residues. V was cut by 2 bases and J by 4 bases, with 11 bases left in between. The CDR3 DNA reads as TGTGCCAGCAGTTTATCCGGGCAGTTCTATGGCTACACCTTC. Translating gives CASSLSGQFYGYTF.

V and J are TRBV20-1 and TRBJ1-6; 8 bases are a match to TRBD1. The CDR3 length is 17 residues. After removal of 6 bases from V and 0 bases from J, the junction contained 10 bases not matched to a gene. Germline CDR1 is DFQATT and CDR2 is SNEGSKA (reference sequence). The CDR3 is CSAPSRTGSSYNSPLHF. CDR3 nucleotide sequence: TGCAGTGCGCCCTCCCGGACAGGGAGCTCCTATAATTCACCCCTCCACTTT.

The sample holds one count of this clonotype. The gene calls are TRBV27 and TRBJ1-2, with D tentatively TRBD1 (5 bases). CDR1 and CDR2 from the germline V gene are MNHEY and SMNVEV (reference sequence). The V gene lost 3 bases and the J gene lost 4 bases, with 9 bases spanning the gap. CDR3 length: 13 residues. CDR3 sequence: CASSLGDSYGYTF. The DNA for the CDR3 is TGTGCCAGCAGTTTGGGGGACTCCTATGGCTACACCTTC.

The rearrangement links TRBV5-4 to TRBJ2-1; a possible D gene is TRBD2 (6 bases). Germline-derived CDR1 and CDR2 are SGHNT and YYREEE (reference sequence). The CDR3 is 16 amino acids. The V end was cut by 4 bases, the J end by 4 bases, with 18 bases between. CDR3 nucleotides: TGTGCCAGCAGCCCCGGGGGTGCGATAGGGTACAATGAGCAGTTCTTC. Amino acids: CASSPGGAIGYNEQFF. Using reference TRBV5-4 and TRBJ2-1 for the parts outside the CDR3, the full variable domain is ETGVTQSPTHLIKTRGQQVTLRCSSQSGHNTVSWYQQALGQGPQFIFQYYREEENGRGNFPPRFSGLQFPNYSSELNVNALELDDSALYLCASSPGGAIGYNEQFFGPGTRLTVL.

The chain uses TRBV27 and TRBJ2-3; no clear D gene. Looked up from germline, CDR1 is MNHEY and CDR2 is SMNVEV (reference sequence). The V and J ends lost 5 bases and 4 bases respectively, with 19 bases between them. The CDR3 spans 16 residues. The CDR3 DNA reads as TGTGCCAGCAGTCTGCAAGGGCCTATGGTATCAGATACGCAGTATTTT. Protein sequence: CASSLQGPMVSDTQYF.

V usage is TRBV11-2 and J usage is TRBJ2-5, with D possibly being TRBD1 or TRBD2 (5 bases each). This CDR3 comprises 16 residues. Germline V gene sequence: CDR1 SGHAT, CDR2 FQNNGV. V lost 1 base and J lost 1, with 13 bases in between. The CDR3 spells CASSLVGTLGQETQYF. In DNA form, the CDR3 reads TGTGCCAGCAGCTTAGTAGGGACGCTTGGCCAAGAGACCCAGTACTTC.

The J gene is TRBJ1-5, the V gene TRBV20-1, with TRBD1 identical over 8 bases. J was trimmed by 2 bases and V by 3 bases; bases with no gene match: 6. CDR3 length equals 15 residues. In germline, CDR1 is DFQATT, CDR2 SNEGSKA (reference sequence). The CDR3, as DNA: TGCAGTGCTAGCACAGGGGGAGTGGGCAATCAGCCCCAGCATTTT. Translating it yields CSASTGGVGNQPQHF.

By sample fraction, this clonotype is medium-sized (0.01 to 0.1%). The chain links TRBV5-5 to TRBJ2-1; 7 bases align to TRBD1. The CDR3 consists of 15 residues. V was pared by 0 bases and J by 3 bases, with 3 bases of the junction left unmatched. CDR1 and CDR2 (germline): SGHKS, YYEKEE (reference sequence). The DNA for the CDR3 is TGTGCCAGCAGCTTGGAGGGACAGAGCTACAATGAGCAGTTCTTC. Amino acid sequence: CASSLEGQSYNEQFF.

This clonotype was recorded a few times. CDR3 in amino acids: CASSYDGSDTQYF. In DNA form, the CDR3 reads TGTGCCAGCAGTTACGACGGGTCAGATACGCAGTATTTT. The rearrangement joins TRBV6-5 to TRBJ2-3; D unresolved. The ends were cut back, 2 bases at V and 4 bases at J, with 7 bases in the middle. The CDR3 covers 13 residues. Germline CDR1 and CDR2: MNHEY and SVGAGI.

The V and J genes are TRBV15 and TRBJ1-1; D unclear. This CDR3 contains 13 residues. V lost 1 base and J 1 base, leaving 4 bases between the germline ends. Germline V gene data show CDR1 as LNHNV and CDR2 as YYDKDF (reference sequence). The CDR3 protein is CATSRATNTEAFF. The CDR3, as DNA: TGTGCCACCAGCAGAGCTACGAACACTGAAGCTTTCTTT. The full variable domain, with the rest looked up from reference TRBV15 and TRBJ1-1, is DAMVIQNPRYQVTQFGKPVTLSCSQTLNHNVMYWYQQKSSQAPKLLFHYYDKDFNNEADTPDNFQSRRPNTSFCFLDIRSPGLGDTAMYLCATSRATNTEAFFGQGTRLTVV.

This clonotype was observed a single time. The chain links TRBV2 to TRBJ1-6; 10 bases match TRBD1. The J segment lost 3 bases and the V segment lost 6 bases, leaving 2 bases of the junction unmatched. This CDR3 contains 15 residues. The germline gives CDR1 SNHLY, CDR2 FYNNEI. Here the CDR3 reads CASRRDRGYNSPLHF. DNA of the CDR3: TGTGCCAGCAGGAGGGACAGGGGCTATAATTCACCCCTCCACTTT.